Following are 22 T cell receptor beta chains from one sample sequenced in a study of T cells after yellow fever vaccination. TCRdb re-derived calls from the 5' RACE reads in MiXCR, one entry per CDR3 protein. Here the sample spans fewer than 85,000 distinct CDR3 sequences, 7.7% being singletons. The sequencing here drew on CD8+ T cells sorted from PBMCs, taken on the day of the yellow fever booster vaccination. The receptors stem from a man aged 25 to 40 who received the YFV17D yellow fever vaccine.

This clonotype appeared a few times. The rearrangement links TRBV19 to TRBJ1-1, with D unclear. The CDR3 has 13 residues. CDR1 and CDR2 from the germline V gene are LNHDA and SQIVND (reference sequence). Deletions cut 10 bases from V and 0 bases from J, with 12 bases between. CDR3: CATRQPMNTEAFF. CDR3 sequence (DNA): TGTGCCACGAGACAACCCATGAACACTGAAGCTTTCTTT.

This clonotype was seen only a few times. The V gene is TRBV7-6, the J gene TRBJ2-1, with D perhaps TRBD2 (5 bases). The CDR3 runs 15 residues. Germline CDR1 and CDR2: SGHVS and FNYEAQ. Trimming pared 2 bases from V and 0 bases from J, leaving 8 bases between. The CDR3 loop reads CASSLFGSSYNEQFF. CDR3 DNA sequence: TGTGCCAGCAGCTTATTTGGGAGCTCCTACAATGAGCAGTTCTTC.

The chain couples TRBV7-2 to TRBJ2-7, with a weak D call TRBD2 (5 bases). Germline V gives CDR1 SGHTA, CDR2 FQGNSA. The length of the CDR3 is 13 residues. V dropped 5 bases and J dropped 6 bases, with 14 bases sitting between them. CDR3 sequence: CASSPTVGIEQYF. In DNA form, the CDR3 reads TGTGCCAGCAGCCCCACCGTCGGGATCGAGCAGTACTTC. Complete variable domain (other parts from reference TRBV7-2 and TRBJ2-7): GAGVSQSPSNKVTEKGKDVELRCDPISGHTALYWYRQSLGQGLEFLIYFQGNSAPDKSGLPSDRFSAERTGGSVSTLTIQRTQQEDSAVYLCASSPTVGIEQYFGPGTRLTVT.

This clonotype has more than one count but fewer than ten. CDR3 sequence reads: CATSRDGGSYNEQFF. The CDR3 nucleotides read TGTGCCACCAGCAGAGATGGCGGGAGCTACAATGAGCAGTTCTTC. This chain links TRBV15 with TRBJ2-1; 7 nucleotides match TRBD2. V shed 0 bases and J 3 bases; nucleotides not matched to a gene: 2. The CDR3 has 15 amino acids. Germline CDR1 is LNHNV and CDR2 is YYDKDF (reference sequence).

This clonotype was seen more than once but under ten times. V usage is TRBV2 and J usage is TRBJ2-7, with a weak D call TRBD2 (6 bases). V lost 5 bases and J lost 2, with 10 bases in between. The CDR3 loop spans 13 amino acids. Germline values: CDR1 SNHLY, CDR2 FYNNEI. The CDR3 loop is CASSSGEAYEQYF. The CDR3 bases are TGTGCCAGCAGTTCGGGGGAGGCCTACGAGCAGTACTTC.

In DNA form, the CDR3 reads TGTGCCAGCAGGGGGACAGGGGGAGCCTACGAGCAGTACTTC. Translated, it gives CASRGTGGAYEQYF. The rearrangement uses TRBV25-1 and TRBJ2-7; 11 bases are shared with TRBD1. The CDR3 is made up of 14 amino acids. Germline CDR1 is MGHDK and CDR2 is SYGVNS. V shed 6 bases, J shed 2 bases, and the junction held 3 bases outside the gene matches.

In its sample, this clonotype was seen many times. J is TRBJ2-1 and V is TRBV7-9; D not resolved. CDR3 length: 11 residues. Germline V gene sequence: CDR1 SEHNR, CDR2 FQNEAQ (reference sequence). V lost 6 bases, J lost 10 bases, and 10 bases lay in between. The CDR3 sequence: CASSLGGEQFF. The CDR3 nucleotides are TGTGCCAGCAGTCTCGGTGGGGAGCAGTTCTTC.

This chain uses TRBV2 with TRBJ2-7; 11 positions agree with TRBD2. V lost 6 bases and J lost 4; bases outside the gene matches: 8. This CDR3 has 15 amino acids. The germline V gene has CDR1 SNHLY and CDR2 FYNNEI. Written as DNA, the CDR3 is TGTGCCAGCAGAGTAGGGGCTAGCGGGAGGTACGAGCAGTACTTC. Its translation: CASRVGASGRYEQYF.

This clonotype was seen a few times. The rearrangement uses TRBV29-1 and TRBJ2-2; no firm D call. The CDR3 has 13 amino acids. V gave up 4 bases and J gave up 2 bases, with 8 bases separating them. CDR1 is SQVTM, CDR2 ANQGSEA, per germline. CDR3 coding DNA: TGCAGCGTTGGACATTCCAACACCGGGGAGCTGTTTTTT. It specifies CSVGHSNTGELFF.

The chain employs TRBV7-6 and TRBJ2-5; possibly TRBD2 for D (5 bases). The germline V gene encodes CDR1 SGHVS and CDR2 FNYEAQ. The CDR3 runs to 14 residues. Trimming pared 5 bases from V and 3 bases from J, leaving 13 bases between. The CDR3 here is CASSRRVKKETQYF. Written as DNA, the CDR3 is TGTGCCAGCAGCAGGCGGGTCAAAAAAGAGACCCAGTACTTC.

This clonotype was detected only a few times. The V call is TRBV5-6, the J call TRBJ2-4, with D tentatively TRBD1 or TRBD2 (5 bases each). In germline, CDR1 is SGHDT, CDR2 YYEEEE. The V and J ends lost 6 bases and 7 bases respectively, with 14 bases between them. The CDR3 spans 13 residues. The CDR3 nucleotides read TGTGCCAGCACCGCCCGAGAGGGGAACATTCAGTACTTC. This translates into CASTAREGNIQYF.

The chain joins TRBV5-8 to TRBJ2-7; D is unresolved. V was trimmed by 2 bases and J by 2 bases, leaving 11 bases between them. This CDR3 comprises 14 residues. Germline-derived CDR1 and CDR2 are SGHTS and YDEGEE. DNA of the CDR3: TGTGCCAGCAGCTTCGTTGGGAAGCCCTACGAGCAGTACTTC. This codes for CASSFVGKPYEQYF.

This clonotype was counted only a few times. This chain's CDR3 is CASSDSGTGGTGELFF. The CDR3 DNA reads as TGCGCCAGCAGTGACTCCGGGACTGGCGGCACCGGGGAGCTGTTTTTT. V is TRBV10-1 and J is TRBJ2-2, with a weak D call TRBD2 (6 bases). This CDR3 is built from 16 residues. Germline V gives CDR1 WNHNN, CDR2 SYGVQD (reference sequence). With 3 bases removed from V and 4 bases from J, the gap between germline ends came to 15 bases.

This clonotype appeared a few times. The chain is built from TRBV12-3 or TRBV12-4 and TRBJ2-1; D gene unclear. This CDR3 has 10 residues. V was cut by 5 bases and J by 8 bases, with 4 bases left in between. This CDR3 reads CASSPYEQFF. CDR3 in DNA: TGTGCCAGCAGTCCATATGAGCAGTTCTTC.

This clonotype was counted only a few times. The chain links TRBV20-1 to TRBJ2-7; TRBD1 is a possible D gene (6 bases). CDR1 is DFQATT, CDR2 SNEGSKA, per germline (reference sequence). The V end lost 1 base, the J end lost 7 bases, and 8 bases lay between the germline ends. The CDR3 spans 11 residues. The CDR3 sequence: CSARAQGEQYF. In DNA form, the CDR3 reads TGCAGTGCTAGAGCTCAGGGGGAGCAGTACTTC.

In this sample, this clonotype turned up many times. The rearrangement links TRBV5-4 to TRBJ2-1; a weak D match, TRBD2 (5 bases). With 0 bases removed from V and 15 bases from J, the gap between germline ends came to 13 bases. The CDR3 loop spans 12 amino acids. CDR1 and CDR2 (germline): SGHNT, YYREEE (reference sequence). CDR3 in DNA: TGTGCCAGCAGCTTGGGGGCCGGGGATCGGTTCTTC. Translation gives CASSLGAGDRFF. The full variable domain, with the rest looked up from reference TRBV5-4 and TRBJ2-1, is ETGVTQSPTHLIKTRGQQVTLRCSSQSGHNTVSWYQQALGQGPQFIFQYYREEENGRGNFPPRFSGLQFPNYSSELNVNALELDDSALYLCASSLGAGDRFFGPGTRLTVL.

This clonotype was seen repeatedly, ten times or more. This chain links TRBV10-2 with TRBJ2-5; weak D call: TRBD1 (6 bases). Deletions cut 7 bases from V and 2 bases from J, with 11 bases between. The CDR3 extends over 13 amino acids. Germline V gene lookup returns CDR1 WSHSY and CDR2 SAAADI. The CDR3 is CASKGGPQETQYF. The CDR3, as DNA: TGCGCCAGCAAAGGGGGACCTCAAGAGACCCAGTACTTC.

This clonotype was counted at least ten times. The chain employs TRBV24-1 and TRBJ2-5; D possibly corresponds to TRBD2 (6 bases). With 4 bases removed from V and 5 bases from J, the gap between germline ends came to 13 bases. The CDR3 has 14 amino acids. Germline CDR1 and CDR2: KGHDR and SFDVKD. The CDR3 loop reads CATSDSGGTETQYF. The CDR3 DNA reads TGTGCCACCAGTGACTCCGGCGGGACGGAGACCCAGTACTTC.

This clonotype has at least ten counts. The chain uses TRBV5-1 and TRBJ2-7; 10 bases fit TRBD2. V gave up 4 bases and J gave up 6 bases; unmatched junction bases: 10. The CDR3 is 15 residues long. Germline loops: CDR1 SGHRS, CDR2 YFSETQ. This CDR3 is CASSLLAGVGLEQYF. CDR3 nucleotide sequence: TGCGCCAGCAGCCTTCTAGCGGGAGTGGGCCTCGAGCAGTACTTC.

This clonotype occurred many times. The chain is built from TRBV29-1 and TRBJ2-1, with D unclear. CDR1 and CDR2 (germline): SQVTM, ANQGSEA. The CDR3 runs to 15 residues. Trimming shortened V by 6 bases and J by 12 bases, and 27 bases separated the two germline ends. As DNA, the CDR3 is TGCAGCGTGCGCCCCGGTTCGACCACAATGCCGTTGCAGTTCTTC. Translated: CSVRPGSTTMPLQFF.

In DNA form, the CDR3 reads TGTGCCAGCATTCCGGTAGCGGGAAGCTCCTACAATGAGCAGTTCTTC. Translating it yields CASIPVAGSSYNEQFF. This chain uses TRBV28 with TRBJ2-1, with 8 bases aligning to TRBD2. J lost 0 bases, V lost 7 bases, and 8 bases had no gene match. Germline V gene lookup returns CDR1 MDHEN and CDR2 SYDVKM. CDR3 size: 16 residues.

This clonotype was observed a few times. The V call is TRBV30, the J call TRBJ2-3; D unclear. Trimming shortened V by 5 bases and J by 1 base, and 19 bases separated the two germline ends. Germline loops: CDR1 GTSNPN, CDR2 SVGIG (reference sequence). The CDR3 loop spans 16 amino acids. The CDR3 loop is CAWVPPGSKGTDTQYF. As DNA, the CDR3 is TGTGCCTGGGTCCCCCCGGGTAGTAAGGGCACAGATACGCAGTATTTT.